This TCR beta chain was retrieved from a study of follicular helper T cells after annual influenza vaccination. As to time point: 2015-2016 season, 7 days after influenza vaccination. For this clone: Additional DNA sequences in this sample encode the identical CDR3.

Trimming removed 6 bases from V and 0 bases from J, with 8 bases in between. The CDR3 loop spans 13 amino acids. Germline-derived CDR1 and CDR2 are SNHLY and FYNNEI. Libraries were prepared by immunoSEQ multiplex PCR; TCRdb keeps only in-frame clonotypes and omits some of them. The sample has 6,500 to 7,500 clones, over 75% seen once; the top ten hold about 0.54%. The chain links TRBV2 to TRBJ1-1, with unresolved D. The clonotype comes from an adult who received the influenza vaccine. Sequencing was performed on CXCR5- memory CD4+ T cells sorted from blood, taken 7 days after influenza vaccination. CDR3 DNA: TGTGCCAGCAGGGAACGAGTGAACACTGAAGCTTTCTTT. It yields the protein CASRERVNTEAFF.